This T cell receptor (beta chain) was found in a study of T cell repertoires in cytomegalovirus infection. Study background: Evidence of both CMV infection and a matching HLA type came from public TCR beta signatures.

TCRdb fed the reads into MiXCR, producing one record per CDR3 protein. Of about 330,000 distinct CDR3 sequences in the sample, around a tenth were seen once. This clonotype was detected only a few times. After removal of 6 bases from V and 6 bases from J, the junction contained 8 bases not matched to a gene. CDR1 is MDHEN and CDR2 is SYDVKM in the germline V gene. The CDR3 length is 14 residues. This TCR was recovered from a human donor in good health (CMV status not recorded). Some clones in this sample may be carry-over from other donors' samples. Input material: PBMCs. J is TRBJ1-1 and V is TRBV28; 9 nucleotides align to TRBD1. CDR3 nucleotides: TGTGCCAGCAGCCTCGGACAGGGGCAGTCTGAAGCTTTCTTT. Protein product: CASSLGQGQSEAFF.